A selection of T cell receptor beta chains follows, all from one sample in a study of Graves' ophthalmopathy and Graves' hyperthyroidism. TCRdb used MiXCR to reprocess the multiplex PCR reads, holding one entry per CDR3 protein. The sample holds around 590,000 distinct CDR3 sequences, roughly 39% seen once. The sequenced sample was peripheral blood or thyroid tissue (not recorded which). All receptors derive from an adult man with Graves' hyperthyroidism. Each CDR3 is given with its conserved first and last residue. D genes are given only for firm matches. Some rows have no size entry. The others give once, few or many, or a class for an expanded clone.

DNA: TGTGCCAGCAGCTTAGGCGGAGAGACCCAGCATTTT
CDR3: CASSLGGETQHF
J: TRBJ1-5
D: NA
V: TRBV7-9
size: NA

DNA: TGTGCCAGCAGCCCATGGCAGCAAAGGGGCAATCAGCCCCAGCATTTT
CDR3: CASSPWQQRGNQPQHF
J: TRBJ1-5
D: NA
V: TRBV5-8
size: many

DNA: TGCGCCAGCAGCCAGGGACTCTATGGCTACACCTTC
CDR3: CASSQGLYGYTF
J: TRBJ1-2
D: NA
V: TRBV4-1
size: many

DNA: TGTGCCAGTAGCATTAGCGGGGGGGCCTCCGGGGAGCTGTTTTTT
CDR3: CASSISGGASGELFF
J: TRBJ2-2
D: TRBD2
V: TRBV19
size: few

DNA: TGCAGTGCTAGAGACACGGGACAGGGAGAGCAGTACTTC
CDR3: CSARDTGQGEQYF
J: TRBJ2-7
D: TRBD1
V: TRBV20-1
size: many

DNA: TGCGCCAGCAGCTTAGACAGTAATGAAAAACTGTTTTTT
CDR3: CASSLDSNEKLFF
J: TRBJ1-4
D: NA
V: TRBV5-4
size: NA

DNA: TGCAGTGGGACGGGAAGGAGCCCCTACGAGCAGTACTTC
CDR3: CSGTGRSPYEQYF
J: TRBJ2-7
D: NA
V: TRBV20-1
size: many

DNA: TGTGCCACCAGCAGAGATCAGTCAGGTGCTGGAAACACCATATATTTT
CDR3: CATSRDQSGAGNTIYF
J: TRBJ1-3
D: NA
V: TRBV15
size: many

DNA: TGTGCCAGCTCACCACTCCGGGCGAACGCTGAAGCTTTCTTT
CDR3: CASSPLRANAEAFF
J: TRBJ1-1
D: NA
V: TRBV18
size: NA

DNA: TGTGCCAGCAGTTACGCTGTGGGACTATACGAGCAGTACTTC
CDR3: CASSYAVGLYEQYF
J: TRBJ2-7
D: TRBD2
V: TRBV6-5
size: many

DNA: TGTGCCATCCAGGACGCGGGGGAAAGCACAGATACGCAGTATTTT
CDR3: CAIQDAGESTDTQYF
J: TRBJ2-3
D: TRBD2
V: TRBV10-3
size: many

DNA: TGTGCCGGCAGAGATACAGGGGGGGCGACTCAGTCCCAGCATTTT
CDR3: CAGRDTGGATQSQHF
J: TRBJ1-5
D: TRBD1
V: TRBV2
size: NA

DNA: TGTGCCAGCAGTGCCCTAGCGGGAGCCGGGGAGCTGTTTTTT
CDR3: CASSALAGAGELFF
J: TRBJ2-2
D: TRBD2
V: TRBV2
size: many

DNA: TGCGCCAGCAGCCACCTTACTAGGGGTTCGCGGACACGAGGAGAAGCTTTCTTT
CDR3: CASSHLTRGSRTRGEAFF
J: TRBJ1-1
D: NA
V: TRBV4-1
size: few

DNA: TGCAGTGCTGTGACCGGGGCTAACTATGGCTACACCTTC
CDR3: CSAVTGANYGYTF
J: TRBJ1-2
D: NA
V: TRBV20-1
size: many

DNA: TGTGCCAGCAGTATCAGGGTATGGAACACTGAAGCTTTCTTT
CDR3: CASSIRVWNTEAFF
J: TRBJ1-1
D: NA
V: TRBV6-1
size: many

DNA: TGTGCCACCAGCAGAGATTCGGCGGGACAGGTTAACTATGGCTACACCTTC
CDR3: CATSRDSAGQVNYGYTF
J: TRBJ1-2
D: TRBD1
V: TRBV15
size: many

DNA: TGTGCCAGCAGTTACAGGGGCTACACCTTC
CDR3: CASSYRGYTF
J: TRBJ1-2
D: NA
V: TRBV12-3/TRBV12-4
size: NA

DNA: TGTGCCAGCAGCAGGTGGACTAGCGGGAGCCCCAAGCAGTACTTC
CDR3: CASSRWTSGSPKQYF
J: TRBJ2-7
D: TRBD2
V: TRBV7-9
size: many

DNA: TGTGCCAGCAGTTTTTTCCGGAACACCGGGGAGCTGTTTTTT
CDR3: CASSFFRNTGELFF
J: TRBJ2-2
D: NA
V: TRBV12-3/TRBV12-4
size: few

DNA: TGTACCAGCAGTCTCACCAGGGACGACACTGAAGCTTTCTTT
CDR3: CTSSLTRDDTEAFF
J: TRBJ1-1
D: NA
V: TRBV7-9
size: NA

DNA: TGTGCCAGTACCGCTACATTCCAGGGTGGCGGCTACACCTTC
CDR3: CASTATFQGGGYTF
J: TRBJ1-2
D: NA
V: TRBV19
size: few

DNA: TGTGCCAGCAGCCTTACCCCGATCAGGGGAACAGGTGAAAAACTGTTTTTT
CDR3: CASSLTPIRGTGEKLFF
J: TRBJ1-4
D: NA
V: TRBV7-8
size: NA

DNA: TGCAGTGCTAGCGGTGGGGCAGGGGGCGTGAGGAGCAATCAGCCCCAGCATTTT
CDR3: CSASGGAGGVRSNQPQHF
J: TRBJ1-5
D: TRBD1
V: TRBV20-1
size: NA

DNA: TGCAGCGTCGCTCCTCGAGACAGGGCGAGGTCTGAAGCTTTCTTT
CDR3: CSVAPRDRARSEAFF
J: TRBJ1-1
D: TRBD1
V: TRBV29-1
size: NA